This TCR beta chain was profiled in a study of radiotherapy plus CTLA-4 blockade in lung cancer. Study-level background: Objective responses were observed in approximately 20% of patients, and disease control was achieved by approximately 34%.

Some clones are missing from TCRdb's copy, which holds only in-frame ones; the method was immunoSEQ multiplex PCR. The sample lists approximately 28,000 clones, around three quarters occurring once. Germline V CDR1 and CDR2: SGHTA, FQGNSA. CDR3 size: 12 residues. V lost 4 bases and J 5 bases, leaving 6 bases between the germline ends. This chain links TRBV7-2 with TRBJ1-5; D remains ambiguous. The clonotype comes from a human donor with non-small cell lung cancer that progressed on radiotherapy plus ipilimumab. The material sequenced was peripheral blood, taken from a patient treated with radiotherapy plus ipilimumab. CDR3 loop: CASSSTHQPQHF. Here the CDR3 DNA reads TGTGCCAGCAGCTCTACACATCAGCCCCAGCATTTT.